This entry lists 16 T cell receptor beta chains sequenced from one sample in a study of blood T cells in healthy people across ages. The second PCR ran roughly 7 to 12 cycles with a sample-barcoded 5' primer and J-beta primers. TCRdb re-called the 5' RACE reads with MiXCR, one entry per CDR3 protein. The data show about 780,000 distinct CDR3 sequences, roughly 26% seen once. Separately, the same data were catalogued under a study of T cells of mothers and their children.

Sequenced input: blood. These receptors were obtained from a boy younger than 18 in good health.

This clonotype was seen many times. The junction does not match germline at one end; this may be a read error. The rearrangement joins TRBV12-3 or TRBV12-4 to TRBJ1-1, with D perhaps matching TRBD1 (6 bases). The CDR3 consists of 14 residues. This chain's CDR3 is CASSLTGQNTEAFF. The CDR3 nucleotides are TGCGCCAGCAGCTTGACGGGACAGAACACTGAAGCTTTCTTT.

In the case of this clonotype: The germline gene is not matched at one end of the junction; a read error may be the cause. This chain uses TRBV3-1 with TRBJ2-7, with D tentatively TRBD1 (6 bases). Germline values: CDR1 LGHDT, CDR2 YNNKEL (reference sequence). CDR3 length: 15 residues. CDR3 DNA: TGTGCTAGCAGCCAAGATTTGGACAGCTTTTCCGTGCAGTACTTC. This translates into CASSQDLDSFSVQYF.

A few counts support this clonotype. This CDR3 is CASSLGQMDEKLFF. CDR3 in DNA: TGTGCCAGCAGCCTGGGCCAGATGGATGAAAAACTGTTTTTT. This rearrangement joins TRBV5-5 to TRBJ1-4; no reliable D call. Trimming removed 4 bases at V and 6 bases at J, with 13 bases between. Germline assignment: CDR1 SGHKS and CDR2 YYEKEE (reference sequence). The CDR3 length is 14 residues. The whole variable domain, remainder taken from reference TRBV5-5 and TRBJ1-4, is DAGVTQSPTHLIKTRGQQVTLRCSPISGHKSVSWYQQVLGQGPQFIFQYYEKEERGRGNFPDRFSARQFPNYSSELNVNALLLGDSALYLCASSLGQMDEKLFFGSGTQLSVL.

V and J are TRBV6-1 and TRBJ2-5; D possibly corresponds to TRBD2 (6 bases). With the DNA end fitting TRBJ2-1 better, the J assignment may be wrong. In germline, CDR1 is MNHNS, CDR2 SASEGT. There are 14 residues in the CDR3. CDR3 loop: CASSLGGVRLEQFF. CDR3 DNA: TGTGCCAGCAGTCTCGGCGGGGTTAGGCTGGAGCAGTTCTTC.

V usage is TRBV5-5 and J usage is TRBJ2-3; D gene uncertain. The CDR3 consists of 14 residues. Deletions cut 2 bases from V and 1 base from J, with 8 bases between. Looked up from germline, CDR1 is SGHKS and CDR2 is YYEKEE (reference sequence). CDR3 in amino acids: CASSFVQGTDTQYF. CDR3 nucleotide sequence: TGTGCCAGCAGCTTCGTTCAGGGCACAGATACGCAGTATTTT.

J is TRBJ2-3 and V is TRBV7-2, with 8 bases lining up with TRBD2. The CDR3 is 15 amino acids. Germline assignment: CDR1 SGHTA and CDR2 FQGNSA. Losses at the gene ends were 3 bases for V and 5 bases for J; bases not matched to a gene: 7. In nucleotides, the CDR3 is TGTGCCAGCAGCTTCGGGGGGGCTATGGAAGATACGCAGTATTTT. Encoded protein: CASSFGGAMEDTQYF.

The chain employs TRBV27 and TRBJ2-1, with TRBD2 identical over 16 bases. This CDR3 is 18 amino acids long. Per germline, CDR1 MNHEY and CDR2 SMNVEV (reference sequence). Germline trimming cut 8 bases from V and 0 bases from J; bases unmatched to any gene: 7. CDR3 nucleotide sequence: TGTGCCAGCTCGGGACTAGCGGGGGGGAGGGGCTCCTACAATGAGCAGTTCTTC. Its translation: CASSGLAGGRGSYNEQFF.

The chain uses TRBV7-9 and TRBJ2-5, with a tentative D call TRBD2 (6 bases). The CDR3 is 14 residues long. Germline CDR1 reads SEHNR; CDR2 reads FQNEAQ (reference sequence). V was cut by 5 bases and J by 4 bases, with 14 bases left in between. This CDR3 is CASSHGGAGETQYF. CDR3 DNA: TGTGCCAGCAGCCACGGCGGGGCCGGAGAGACCCAGTACTTC.

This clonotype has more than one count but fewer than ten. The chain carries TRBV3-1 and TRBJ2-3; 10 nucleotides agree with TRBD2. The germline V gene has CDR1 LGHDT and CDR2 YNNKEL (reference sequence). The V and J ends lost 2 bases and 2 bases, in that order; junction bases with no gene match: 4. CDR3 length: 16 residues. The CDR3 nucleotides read TGTGCCAGCAGCCAAAGGCTAGCGGGAGCCACAGATACGCAGTATTTT. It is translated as CASSQRLAGATDTQYF.

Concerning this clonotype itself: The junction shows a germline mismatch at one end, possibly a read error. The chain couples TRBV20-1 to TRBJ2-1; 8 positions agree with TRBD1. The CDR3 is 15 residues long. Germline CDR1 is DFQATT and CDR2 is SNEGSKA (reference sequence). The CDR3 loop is CSARAARGLYNGQFF. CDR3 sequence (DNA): TGCAGTGCTAGAGCGGCCAGGGGGCTCTACAATGGGCAGTTCTTC.

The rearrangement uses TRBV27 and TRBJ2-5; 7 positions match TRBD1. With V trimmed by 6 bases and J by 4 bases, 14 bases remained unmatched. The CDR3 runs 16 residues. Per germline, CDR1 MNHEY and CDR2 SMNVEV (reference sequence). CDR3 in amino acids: CASRRQGVVLRETQYF. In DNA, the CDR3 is TGTGCCAGCAGAAGACAGGGAGTGGTGCTAAGAGAGACCCAGTACTTC.

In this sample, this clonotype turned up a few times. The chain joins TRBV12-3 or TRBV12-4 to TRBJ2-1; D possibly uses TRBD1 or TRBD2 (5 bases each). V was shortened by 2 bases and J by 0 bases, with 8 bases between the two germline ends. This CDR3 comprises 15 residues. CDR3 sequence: CASSLPGHSYNEQFF. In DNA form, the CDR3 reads TGTGCCAGCAGTTTACCGGGGCACTCCTACAATGAGCAGTTCTTC.

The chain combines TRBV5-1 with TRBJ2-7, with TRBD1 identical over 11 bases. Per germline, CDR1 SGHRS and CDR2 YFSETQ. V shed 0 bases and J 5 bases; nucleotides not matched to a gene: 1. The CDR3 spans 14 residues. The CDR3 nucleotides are TGCGCCAGCAGCTTGGGGACAGGGGGCGACGAGCAGTACTTC. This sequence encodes CASSLGTGGDEQYF.

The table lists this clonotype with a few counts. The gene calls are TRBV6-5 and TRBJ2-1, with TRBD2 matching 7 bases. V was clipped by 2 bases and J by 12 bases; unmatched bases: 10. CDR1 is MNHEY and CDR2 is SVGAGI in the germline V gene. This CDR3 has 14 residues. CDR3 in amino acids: CASSYRGESDGQFF. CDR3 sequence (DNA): TGTGCCAGCAGTTACCGGGGGGAGAGCGATGGGCAGTTCTTC.

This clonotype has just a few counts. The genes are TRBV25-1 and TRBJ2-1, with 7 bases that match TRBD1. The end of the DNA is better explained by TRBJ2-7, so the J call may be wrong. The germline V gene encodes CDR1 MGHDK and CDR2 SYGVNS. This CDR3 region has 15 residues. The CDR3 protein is CASSEYGTEDYEQYF. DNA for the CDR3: TGTGCCAGCAGTGAATATGGGACAGAAGACTACGAGCAGTACTTC.

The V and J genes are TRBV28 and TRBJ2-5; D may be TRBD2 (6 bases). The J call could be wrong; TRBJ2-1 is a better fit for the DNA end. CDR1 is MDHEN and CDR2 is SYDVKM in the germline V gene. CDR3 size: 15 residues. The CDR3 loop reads CASSIREDQSGEQFF. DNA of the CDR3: TGTGCCAGCAGCATCAGGGAGGACCAAAGTGGTGAGCAGTTCTTC.